This T cell receptor (beta chain) was recorded in a study of blood T cell repertoires in COVID-19. Assignments of participants to cohorts depended upon their own reported clinical history. The authors' processing: Quantification of nucleated cells was approximated via reference gene primer amplification. TCRdb's table, derived via immunoSEQ multiplex PCR, lists solely in-frame clones and lacks some. V and J calls and clone size are copied from that table; D and trimming were computed from the DNA. The table lists around 320,000 clones, approximately 90% of them singletons. This receptor was identified in a woman under 40 who had been exposed to COVID-19. The sample comprised PBMCs or T cells enriched from blood (not recorded which).

The DNA for the CDR3 is TGCAGTGCTAGTGGGCTTTTGAACACTGAAGCTTTCTTT. It yields the protein CSASGLLNTEAFF. The chain combines TRBV20-1 with TRBJ1-1; D unresolved. This CDR3 spans 13 amino acids. V gave up 3 bases and J gave up 0 bases, with 8 bases separating them. In germline, CDR1 is DFQATT, CDR2 SNEGSKA (reference sequence).